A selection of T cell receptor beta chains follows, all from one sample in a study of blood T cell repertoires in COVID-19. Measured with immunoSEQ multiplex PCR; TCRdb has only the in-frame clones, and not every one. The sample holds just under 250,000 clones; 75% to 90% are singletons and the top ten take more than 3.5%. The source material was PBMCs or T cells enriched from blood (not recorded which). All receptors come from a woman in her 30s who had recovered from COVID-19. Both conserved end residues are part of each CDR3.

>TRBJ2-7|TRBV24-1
CATSDNRDAYEQYF
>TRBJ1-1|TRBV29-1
CSVALRGGPEAFF
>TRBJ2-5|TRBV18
CASSPASGETQYF
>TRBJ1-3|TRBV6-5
CASAGGGPGNTIYF
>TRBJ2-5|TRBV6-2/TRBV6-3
CASSYGRAVPETQYF
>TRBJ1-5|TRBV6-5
CASSYSAGVGQPQHF
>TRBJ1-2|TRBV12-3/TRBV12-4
CASSSLVGYTF
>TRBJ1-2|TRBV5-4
CASSSSGGTAYGYTF
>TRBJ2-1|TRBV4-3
CASSQVERGDNEQFF
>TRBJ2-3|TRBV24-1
CATSALPSTDTQYF
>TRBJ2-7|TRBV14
CASSQGDRATYEQYF
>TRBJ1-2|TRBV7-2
CASSFGDREGGYTF
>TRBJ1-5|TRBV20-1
CSASSSPAQHF
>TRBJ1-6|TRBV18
CASSPRDRGLDSPLHF
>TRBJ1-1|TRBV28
CASSSPGTQNTEAFF
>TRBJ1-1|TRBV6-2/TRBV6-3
CASSLAGRNTEAFF
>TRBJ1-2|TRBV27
CASSLGQSLDYGYTF
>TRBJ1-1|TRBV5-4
CASSPAGPLMNTEAFF
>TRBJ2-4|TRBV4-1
CASSQVAGTSGRLAKNIQYF
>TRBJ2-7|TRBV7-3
CASSPGTGGYEQYF
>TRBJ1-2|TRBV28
CASSQKGGYNYGYTF
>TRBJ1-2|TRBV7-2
CASSSPGGYTF
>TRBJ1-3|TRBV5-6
CASSLTQGTGNTIYF
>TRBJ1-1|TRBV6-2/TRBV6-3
CASSYEQQNTEAFF
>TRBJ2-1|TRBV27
CASSGLAAHNEQFF
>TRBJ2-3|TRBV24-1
CATGGKGAQADTQYF
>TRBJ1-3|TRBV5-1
CASSPRTGDGNTIYF
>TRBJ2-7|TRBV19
CASSISGSSYEQYF
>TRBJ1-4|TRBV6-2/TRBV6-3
CASSSPRGAIEKLFF
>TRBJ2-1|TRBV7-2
CASRGGAGGTYNEQFF
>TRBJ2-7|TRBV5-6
CASSLPGTYEQYF
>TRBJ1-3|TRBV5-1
CASSATAGGNTIYF
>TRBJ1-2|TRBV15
CATSRRGQDGYTF
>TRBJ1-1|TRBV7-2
CASSSRDSTEAFF
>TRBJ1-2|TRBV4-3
CASSQDYTAPGGGYTF
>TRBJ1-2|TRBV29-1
CSVLNTGEYGYTF
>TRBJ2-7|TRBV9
CASSVRQAEGEQYF
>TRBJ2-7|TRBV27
CASSLKRGGIHEQYF
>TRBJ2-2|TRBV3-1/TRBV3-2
CASSQNSGYGELFF
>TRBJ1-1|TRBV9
CASSVGGGPGWGTEAFF